These T cell receptor beta chains were read from a single sample in a study of cytomegalovirus exposure and HLA in healthy donors. Some clones are missing from TCRdb's copy, which holds only in-frame ones; the method was immunoSEQ multiplex PCR. The sample records tens of thousands of clones, 84% being singletons. Sequenced sample: PBMCs. These receptor sequences come from a woman between 18 and 29 years old in good health and CMV-seropositive. CDR3s include the opening cysteine and the closing phenylalanine or tryptophan. The order of the fields is D gene, V gene, clone size, J gene, CDR3 protein, CDR3 DNA. D genes are given only for firm matches. Expanded clones get a size class; other rows say once, few or many, or leave the size out.

D gene: TRBD2
V gene: TRBV27
clone size: .
J gene: TRBJ2-1
CDR3 protein: CASSLFYYGGAAYNEQFF
CDR3 DNA: TGTGCCAGCAGTTTATTTTATTACGGGGGGGCCGCATACAATGAGCAGTTCTTC

D gene: .
V gene: TRBV20-1
clone size: .
J gene: TRBJ1-1
CDR3 protein: CSAPTDTEAFF
CDR3 DNA: TGCAGTGCGCCGACAGACACTGAAGCTTTCTTT

D gene: TRBD2
V gene: TRBV7-3
clone size: .
J gene: TRBJ2-3
CDR3 protein: CASSSSGGSDTQYF
CDR3 DNA: TGTGCCAGCAGCTCGTCGGGGGGATCAGATACGCAGTATTTT

D gene: TRBD1
V gene: TRBV19
clone size: .
J gene: TRBJ1-4
CDR3 protein: CASSGGQRGKLFF
CDR3 DNA: TGTGCCAGTAGTGGGGGACAGAGGGGAAAACTGTTTTTT

D gene: .
V gene: TRBV11-2
clone size: .
J gene: TRBJ2-1
CDR3 protein: CASSFLLAHSYNEQFF
CDR3 DNA: TGTGCCAGCAGCTTCTTGTTGGCGCACAGTTACAATGAGCAGTTCTTC

D gene: .
V gene: TRBV9
clone size: .
J gene: TRBJ2-2
CDR3 protein: CASSAQTGRSRELFF
CDR3 DNA: TGTGCCAGCAGCGCTCAGACAGGTCGGAGTCGGGAGCTGTTTTTT

D gene: .
V gene: TRBV6-6
clone size: few
J gene: TRBJ2-7
CDR3 protein: CASSSRYEQYF
CDR3 DNA: TGTGCCAGCAGCTCCCGCTACGAGCAGTACTTC

D gene: TRBD1
V gene: TRBV19
clone size: .
J gene: TRBJ2-2
CDR3 protein: CASWDRGLNTGELFF
CDR3 DNA: TGTGCCAGTTGGGACAGGGGGTTGAACACCGGGGAGCTGTTTTTT

D gene: TRBD1
V gene: TRBV4-1
clone size: few
J gene: TRBJ1-6
CDR3 protein: CASSRDRGNSPLHF
CDR3 DNA: TGCGCCAGCAGCCGAGACAGGGGCAATTCACCCCTCCACTTT

D gene: .
V gene: TRBV4-3
clone size: .
J gene: TRBJ1-6
CDR3 protein: CASSQGTAHNSPLHF
CDR3 DNA: TGCGCCAGCAGCCAAGGGACAGCACATAATTCACCCCTCCACTTT

D gene: .
V gene: TRBV27
clone size: few
J gene: TRBJ2-5
CDR3 protein: CASSLRIQNQETQYF
CDR3 DNA: TGTGCCAGCAGTTTGCGTATCCAAAATCAAGAGACCCAGTACTTC

D gene: TRBD1
V gene: TRBV4-2
clone size: .
J gene: TRBJ1-2
CDR3 protein: CASSQDQEPGQGIAGYGYTF
CDR3 DNA: TGTGCCAGCAGCCAAGATCAAGAACCGGGACAGGGGATTGCTGGTTATGGCTACACCTTC

D gene: TRBD1
V gene: TRBV13
clone size: .
J gene: TRBJ2-2
CDR3 protein: CASSKGQGLTGELFF
CDR3 DNA: TGTGCCAGCAGCAAAGGACAGGGTTTAACCGGGGAGCTGTTTTTT

D gene: .
V gene: TRBV7-2
clone size: .
J gene: TRBJ1-5
CDR3 protein: CASSLGGGLGNQPQHF
CDR3 DNA: TGTGCCAGCAGCTTAGGGGGGGGTCTGGGCAATCAGCCCCAGCATTTT

D gene: TRBD1
V gene: TRBV27
clone size: .
J gene: TRBJ2-1
CDR3 protein: CASSLKDRGQRNEQFF
CDR3 DNA: TGTGCCAGCAGTTTGAAGGACAGGGGTCAACGGAATGAGCAGTTCTTC

D gene: .
V gene: TRBV7-6
clone size: .
J gene: TRBJ1-1
CDR3 protein: CASSPPNRGTEAFF
CDR3 DNA: TGTGCCAGCAGCCCCCCCAATAGAGGCACTGAAGCTTTCTTT

D gene: TRBD2
V gene: TRBV6-1
clone size: few
J gene: TRBJ2-1
CDR3 protein: CASSEISGGANEQFF
CDR3 DNA: TGTGCCAGCAGTGAAATTAGCGGGGGGGCGAATGAGCAGTTCTTC

D gene: TRBD1
V gene: TRBV11-2
clone size: once
J gene: TRBJ2-3
CDR3 protein: CASSLHDREGDTQYF
CDR3 DNA: TGTGCCAGCAGCTTGCATGACAGGGAAGGAGATACGCAGTATTTT

D gene: TRBD2
V gene: TRBV5-1
clone size: .
J gene: TRBJ2-5
CDR3 protein: CASSLEQRGQETQYF
CDR3 DNA: TGCGCCAGCAGCTTGGAGCAGCGGGGACAAGAGACCCAGTACTTC

D gene: TRBD1
V gene: TRBV19
clone size: .
J gene: TRBJ1-1
CDR3 protein: CASSIRPGTGGTEAFF
CDR3 DNA: TGTGCCAGTAGTATACGCCCCGGGACAGGGGGCACTGAAGCTTTCTTT

D gene: .
V gene: TRBV7-9
clone size: .
J gene: TRBJ2-3
CDR3 protein: CASSVDSYTDTQYF
CDR3 DNA: TGTGCCAGCAGCGTGGACAGCTACACAGATACGCAGTATTTT

D gene: TRBD1
V gene: TRBV9
clone size: .
J gene: TRBJ2-7
CDR3 protein: CASSPSGQEPEQYF
CDR3 DNA: TGTGCCAGCAGCCCATCGGGACAGGAACCCGAGCAGTACTTC

D gene: .
V gene: TRBV28
clone size: .
J gene: TRBJ1-2
CDR3 protein: CASKSGGSGYTF
CDR3 DNA: TGTGCCAGCAAGAGCGGCGGGAGTGGCTACACCTTC

D gene: TRBD1
V gene: TRBV7-3
clone size: .
J gene: TRBJ1-3
CDR3 protein: CASSSTWDRRGGNTIYF
CDR3 DNA: TGTGCCAGCAGCTCGACCTGGGACAGAAGGGGAGGAAACACCATATATTTT

D gene: .
V gene: TRBV6-4
clone size: .
J gene: TRBJ1-1
CDR3 protein: CASSDSTEGHTEAFF
CDR3 DNA: TGTGCCAGCAGTGACTCGACGGAGGGGCACACTGAAGCTTTCTTT

D gene: .
V gene: TRBV14
clone size: .
J gene: TRBJ2-7
CDR3 protein: CASSQAQYEQYF
CDR3 DNA: TGTGCCAGCAGCCAAGCCCAGTACGAGCAGTACTTC

D gene: .
V gene: TRBV9
clone size: .
J gene: TRBJ2-5
CDR3 protein: CASSVGGALQETQYF
CDR3 DNA: TGTGCCAGCAGCGTAGGCGGGGCGCTCCAAGAGACCCAGTACTTC

D gene: TRBD2
V gene: TRBV5-4
clone size: .
J gene: TRBJ2-5
CDR3 protein: CASSAARGGKTETQYF
CDR3 DNA: TGTGCCAGCAGCGCTGCCCGGGGGGGGAAGACCGAGACCCAGTACTTC

D gene: TRBD1
V gene: TRBV7-2
clone size: .
J gene: TRBJ1-1
CDR3 protein: CASSLGGQVVMNTEAFF
CDR3 DNA: TGTGCCAGCAGCTTGGGGGGACAGGTTGTCATGAACACTGAAGCTTTCTTT

D gene: .
V gene: TRBV7-9
clone size: few
J gene: TRBJ2-7
CDR3 protein: CASSPNYEQYF
CDR3 DNA: TGTGCCAGCAGCCCCAACTACGAGCAGTACTTC

D gene: TRBD1
V gene: TRBV2
clone size: once
J gene: TRBJ1-2
CDR3 protein: CASSGTGDFNYGYTF
CDR3 DNA: TGTGCCAGCAGTGGGACAGGGGATTTTAACTATGGCTACACCTTC

D gene: TRBD1
V gene: TRBV25-1
clone size: .
J gene: TRBJ2-5
CDR3 protein: CASSGDRGRETQYF
CDR3 DNA: TGTGCCAGCAGTGGAGACAGGGGGCGAGAGACCCAGTACTTC

D gene: TRBD1
V gene: TRBV25-1
clone size: .
J gene: TRBJ2-7
CDR3 protein: CASSEAGQGSYEQYF
CDR3 DNA: TGTGCCAGCAGTGAAGCCGGACAGGGTTCCTACGAGCAGTACTTC